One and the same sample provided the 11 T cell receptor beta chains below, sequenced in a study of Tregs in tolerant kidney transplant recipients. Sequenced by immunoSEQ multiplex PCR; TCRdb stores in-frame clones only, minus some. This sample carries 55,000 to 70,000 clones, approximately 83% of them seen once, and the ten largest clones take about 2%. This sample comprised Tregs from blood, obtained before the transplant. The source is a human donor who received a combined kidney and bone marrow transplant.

DNA for the CDR3: TGTGCCATCAGGCCGGGACAGGGGACTGGAAACACCATATATTTT. Amino acids: CAIRPGQGTGNTIYF. V is TRBV10-3 and J is TRBJ1-3; 10 bases fit TRBD1. The germline V gene has CDR1 ENHRY and CDR2 SYGVKD. The CDR3 contains 15 residues. V lost 6 bases and J lost 2; bases outside the gene matches: 4.

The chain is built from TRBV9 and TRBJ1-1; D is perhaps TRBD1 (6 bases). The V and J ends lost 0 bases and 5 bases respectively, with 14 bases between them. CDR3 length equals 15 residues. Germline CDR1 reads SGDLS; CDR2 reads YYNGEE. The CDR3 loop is CASSVDGGRWTEAFF. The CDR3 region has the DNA TGTGCCAGCAGCGTAGATGGGGGGCGGTGGACTGAAGCTTTCTTT.

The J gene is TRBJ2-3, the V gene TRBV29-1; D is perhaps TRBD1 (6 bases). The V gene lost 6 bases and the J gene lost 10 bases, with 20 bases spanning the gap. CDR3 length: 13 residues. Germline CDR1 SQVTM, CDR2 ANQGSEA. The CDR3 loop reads CSVEAFQGTPQYF. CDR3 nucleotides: TGCAGCGTCGAGGCCTTTCAGGGGACGCCGCAGTATTTT.

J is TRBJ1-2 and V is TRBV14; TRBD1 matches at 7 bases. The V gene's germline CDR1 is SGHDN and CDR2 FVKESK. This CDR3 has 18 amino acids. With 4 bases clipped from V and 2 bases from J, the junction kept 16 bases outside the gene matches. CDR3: CASSRYVIPGTENYGYTF. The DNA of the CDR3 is TGTGCCAGCAGCCGATATGTTATCCCCGGGACAGAGAACTATGGCTACACCTTC. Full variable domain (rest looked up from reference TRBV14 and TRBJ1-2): EAGVTQFPSHSVIEKGQTVTLRCDPISGHDNLYWYRRVMGKEIKFLLHFVKESKQDESGMPNNRFLAERTGGTYSTLKVQPAELEDSGVYFCASSRYVIPGTENYGYTFGSGTRLTVV.

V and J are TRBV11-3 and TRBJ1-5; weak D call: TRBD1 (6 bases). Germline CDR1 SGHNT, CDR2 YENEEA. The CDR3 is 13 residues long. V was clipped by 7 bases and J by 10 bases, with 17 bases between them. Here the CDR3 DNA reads TGTGCCAGCACCCTACGCATGGACAGTCCCCAGCATTTT. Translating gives CASTLRMDSPQHF.

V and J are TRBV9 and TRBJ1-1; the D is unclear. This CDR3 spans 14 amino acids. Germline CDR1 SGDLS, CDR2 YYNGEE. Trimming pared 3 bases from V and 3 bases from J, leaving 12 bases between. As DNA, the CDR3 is TGTGCCAGCAGCGGGTCTCCCTGGGACACTGAAGCTTTCTTT. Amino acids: CASSGSPWDTEAFF.

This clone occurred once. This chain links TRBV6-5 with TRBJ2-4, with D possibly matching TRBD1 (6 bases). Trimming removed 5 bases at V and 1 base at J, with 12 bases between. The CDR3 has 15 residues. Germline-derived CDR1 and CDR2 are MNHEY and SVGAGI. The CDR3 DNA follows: TGTGCCAGCAGTGGAGGAGACAGGGCCAAAAACATTCAGTACTTC. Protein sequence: CASSGGDRAKNIQYF.

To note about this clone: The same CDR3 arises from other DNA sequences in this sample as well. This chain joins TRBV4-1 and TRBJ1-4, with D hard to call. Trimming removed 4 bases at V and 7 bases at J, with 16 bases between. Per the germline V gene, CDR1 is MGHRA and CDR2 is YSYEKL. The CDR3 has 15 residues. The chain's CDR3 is CASSPLGASGEKLFF. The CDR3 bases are TGCGCCAGCAGCCCCCTGGGAGCTTCGGGTGAAAAACTGTTTTTT.

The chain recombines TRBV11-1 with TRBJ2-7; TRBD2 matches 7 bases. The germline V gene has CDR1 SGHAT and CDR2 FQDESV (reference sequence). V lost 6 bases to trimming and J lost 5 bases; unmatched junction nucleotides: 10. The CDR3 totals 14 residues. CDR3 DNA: TGTGCCAGCAGTCGAAGGGAGGGGAGGCACGAGCAGTACTTC. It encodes CASSRREGRHEQYF. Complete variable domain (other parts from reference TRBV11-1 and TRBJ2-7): EAEVAQSPRYKITEKSQAVAFWCDPISGHATLYWYRQILGQGPELLVQFQDESVVDDSQLPKDRFSAERLKGVDSTLKIQPAELGDSAMYLCASSRREGRHEQYFGPGTRLTVT.

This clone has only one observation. In DNA, the CDR3 is TGTGCCTGGATAGGGCGGGACGCCTACGAGCAGTACTTC. It specifies CAWIGRDAYEQYF. The chain combines TRBV30 with TRBJ2-7; tentatively, D is TRBD2 (6 bases). The CDR3 spans 13 residues. From germline, CDR1 is GTSNPN and CDR2 SVGIG (reference sequence). Trimming shortened V by 4 bases and J by 2 bases, and 12 bases separated the two germline ends.

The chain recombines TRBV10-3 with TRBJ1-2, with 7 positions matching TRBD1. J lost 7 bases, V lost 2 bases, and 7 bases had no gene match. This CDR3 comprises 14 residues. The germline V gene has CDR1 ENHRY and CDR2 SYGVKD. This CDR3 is CAISETTGLVGYTF. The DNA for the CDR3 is TGTGCCATCAGTGAGACGACAGGGTTGGTTGGCTACACCTTC.